Sequencing of this T cell receptor beta chain was carried out in a study of human T cells and chemical hapten exposure. J gave up 4 bases and V 0 bases, and 4 bases lay outside the gene matches. Germline values: CDR1 SGHRS, CDR2 YFSETQ. The CDR3 extends over 15 amino acids. TCRdb ran MiXCR on the RACE reads and lists one entry per CDR3 protein. The table lists around 110,000 distinct CDR3 sequences, 9.5% to 15% of them singletons, with 1.6% in the top ten. This clonotype has more than one count but fewer than ten. Specified time point: pre-sensitization, week 0. As for treatment: therapeutic diphenylcyclopropenone sensitization with weekly scalp DPC.

Sequencing used whole blood, obtained in connection with sensitization to the hapten diphenylcyclopropenone (DPC). The sequence was collected from a woman aged 45-60 years with alopecia areata. Some clones in this sample may be carry-over from other donors' samples. The chain joins TRBV5-1 to TRBJ2-3; 8 positions match TRBD1. CDR3 DNA: TGCGCCAGCAGCTTGGCTCAGGGGGCTTCAGATACGCAGTATTTT. The encoded protein is CASSLAQGASDTQYF.